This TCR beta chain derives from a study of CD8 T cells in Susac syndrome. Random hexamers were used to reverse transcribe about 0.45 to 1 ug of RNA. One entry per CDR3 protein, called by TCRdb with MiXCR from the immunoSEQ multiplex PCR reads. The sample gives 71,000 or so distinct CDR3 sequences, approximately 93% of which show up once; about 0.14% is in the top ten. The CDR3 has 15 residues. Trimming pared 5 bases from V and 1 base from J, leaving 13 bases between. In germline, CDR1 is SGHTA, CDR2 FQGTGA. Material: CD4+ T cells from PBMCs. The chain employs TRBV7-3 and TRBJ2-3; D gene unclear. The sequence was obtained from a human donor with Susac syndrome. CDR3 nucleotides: TGTGCCAGCAGCCATAGCCTCCTTGGCACAGATACGCAGTATTTT. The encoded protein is CASSHSLLGTDTQYF.